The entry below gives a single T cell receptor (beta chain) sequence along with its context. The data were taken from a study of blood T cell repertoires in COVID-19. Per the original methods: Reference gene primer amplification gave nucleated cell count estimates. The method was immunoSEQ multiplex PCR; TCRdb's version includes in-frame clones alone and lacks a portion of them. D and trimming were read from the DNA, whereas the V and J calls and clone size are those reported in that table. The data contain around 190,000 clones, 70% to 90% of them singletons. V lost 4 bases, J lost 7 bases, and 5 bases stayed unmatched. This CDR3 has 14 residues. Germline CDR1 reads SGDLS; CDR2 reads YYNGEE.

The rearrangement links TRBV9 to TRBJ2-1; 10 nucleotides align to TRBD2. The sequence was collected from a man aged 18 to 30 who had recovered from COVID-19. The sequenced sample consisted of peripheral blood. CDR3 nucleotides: TGTGCCAGCAGCAGGCTAGCGGGAGATAATGAGCAGTTCTTC. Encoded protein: CASSRLAGDNEQFF.